The 20 T cell receptor beta chains below all came from one sample that was sequenced in a study of shared clonotypes between healthy human individuals. Generated by immunoSEQ multiplex PCR, the TCRdb table keeps only in-frame clones and is missing some. The sample lists 500,000 to 550,000 clones; around 96% were seen once. The sample comprised naive CD4+ T cells sorted from blood. Subset defined: CD45RA+ positively selected. The receptors originated from a woman aged 25 to 39 in good health.

Remarks on this clone: This sample also contains other DNA sequences that code for the same CDR3. V usage is TRBV5-1 and J usage is TRBJ1-2; 7 positions match TRBD1. V trimming: 0 bases; J trimming: 0 bases; junction bases outside the gene matches: 2. Per the germline V gene, CDR1 is SGHRS and CDR2 is YFSETQ. The CDR3 is 15 amino acids. CDR3 protein: CASSLGTGANYGYTF. The CDR3 DNA reads TGCGCCAGCAGCTTGGGGACAGGAGCTAACTATGGCTACACCTTC.

This clone was observed a few times. V and J are TRBV7-9 and TRBJ2-7; D may be TRBD1 or TRBD2 (6 bases each). From germline, CDR1 is SEHNR and CDR2 FQNEAQ (reference sequence). The V and J ends lost 8 bases and 3 bases respectively, with 11 bases between them. The CDR3 sequence is 12 residues long. The CDR3 DNA follows: TGTGCCAGCGGCGGAGGGGGCTACGAGCAGTACTTC. It is translated as CASGGGGYEQYF.

V is TRBV5-4 and J is TRBJ2-7; D gene ambiguous. This CDR3 has 16 amino acids. Trimming took off 4 bases at V and 0 bases at J, with 17 bases between the two ends. Germline values: CDR1 SGHNT, CDR2 YYREEE (reference sequence). CDR3: CASSVGQRYSSYEQYF. CDR3 DNA sequence: TGTGCCAGCAGCGTGGGTCAGCGCTATAGCTCCTACGAGCAGTACTTC.

V usage is TRBV7-6 and J usage is TRBJ1-5, with D possibly being TRBD1 (5 bases). Trimming left V 3 bases short and J 7 bases short, with 13 bases between. Germline V gene lookup returns CDR1 SGHVS and CDR2 FNYEAQ. The CDR3 loop spans 14 amino acids. The CDR3 protein is CASSFLVGTQPQHF. In DNA form, the CDR3 reads TGTGCCAGCAGCTTTTTGGTGGGGACCCAGCCCCAGCATTTT.

The J gene is TRBJ2-7, the V gene TRBV30, with 11 bases identical to TRBD2. The V and J ends lost 7 bases and 9 bases, in that order; junction bases with no gene match: 14. The germline CDR1 and CDR2 sequences are GTSNPN and SVGIG (reference sequence). This CDR3 is built from 14 residues. The DNA of the CDR3 is TGTGCCTTGATTAGCGGGAGGGCCCCGACAGGGCAGTACTTC. Translating it yields CALISGRAPTGQYF.

The gene calls are TRBV6-6 and TRBJ2-1, with 14 bases fitting TRBD2. CDR1 is MNHNY, CDR2 SVGAGI, per germline (reference sequence). CDR3 length equals 13 residues. Unmatched junction bases numbered 5, after V lost 10 bases and J lost 9 bases. The CDR3 loop is CATKGLAGVEQFF. The CDR3 region has the DNA TGTGCCACCAAGGGACTAGCGGGAGTTGAGCAGTTCTTC.

This chain connects TRBV18 to TRBJ1-2; 10 positions match TRBD1. This CDR3 contains 14 residues. Trimming cost V 3 bases and J 4 bases; bases outside gene matches: 2. Germline assignment: CDR1 KGHSH and CDR2 LQKENI. CDR3 loop: CASSPGTGAYGYTF. The CDR3 DNA reads as TGTGCCAGCTCACCCGGGACAGGGGCCTATGGCTACACCTTC.

This chain uses TRBV4-1 with TRBJ2-5, with 12 bases identical to TRBD1. The end of the DNA fits TRBJ2-7 better, so the J call may be wrong. Germline loops: CDR1 MGHRA, CDR2 YSYEKL. The CDR3 is 15 amino acids. The CDR3 loop reads CASSPGQGAMYEQYF. CDR3 sequence (DNA): TGCGCCAGCAGCCCGGGACAGGGGGCTATGTACGAGCAGTACTTC.

The gene calls are TRBV2 and TRBJ1-4; D is unclear. Germline loops: CDR1 SNHLY, CDR2 FYNNEI. The V end was cut by 3 bases, the J end by 8 bases, with 10 bases between. The CDR3 totals 13 residues. CDR3 residues: CASSDPWKEKLFF. CDR3 in DNA: TGTGCCAGCAGTGACCCCTGGAAAGAAAAACTGTTTTTT.

This chain connects TRBV5-1 to TRBJ2-7; possibly TRBD2 for D (6 bases). Trimming shortened V by 3 bases and J by 1 base, and 14 bases separated the two germline ends. This CDR3 contains 15 residues. Germline CDR1 SGHRS, CDR2 YFSETQ. CDR3 coding DNA: TGCGCCAGCAGCTCCGAGGGACTGAAATCCTACGAGCAGTACTTC. Amino acid sequence: CASSSEGLKSYEQYF.

The chain is built from TRBV9 and TRBJ2-3; TRBD2 matches at 11 bases. The J segment lost 2 bases and the V segment lost 3 bases, leaving 8 bases of the junction unmatched. Germline CDR1 reads SGDLS; CDR2 reads YYNGEE. The CDR3 totals 17 residues. The CDR3 is CASSADGGLADTDTQYF. Here the CDR3 DNA reads TGTGCCAGCAGCGCCGACGGGGGACTAGCGGACACAGATACGCAGTATTTT.

The J gene is TRBJ2-7, the V gene TRBV5-5; TRBD2 matches 10 bases. J gave up 0 bases and V 4 bases, and 4 bases lay outside the gene matches. The germline gives CDR1 SGHKS, CDR2 YYEKEE (reference sequence). The CDR3 is made up of 15 amino acids. CDR3 nucleotides: TGTGCCAGCAGCGCGGGACTAGCGTCCTCCTACGAGCAGTACTTC. The encoded protein is CASSAGLASSYEQYF.

Regarding this clone: Other nucleotide sequences in the sample specify the same CDR3. The chain has TRBV18 and TRBJ1-4; maybe TRBD1 (5 bases). Trimming removed 0 bases from V and 3 bases from J, with 8 bases in between. From germline, CDR1 is KGHSH and CDR2 LQKENI. This CDR3 has 15 residues. Written as DNA, the CDR3 is TGTGCCAGCTCACCACCGGGGGTTCCTAATGAAAAACTGTTTTTT. As protein: CASSPPGVPNEKLFF.

This sequence joins TRBV4-1 and TRBJ1-4; 7 bases align to TRBD1. CDR3 length: 13 amino acids. CDR1 is MGHRA and CDR2 is YSYEKL in the germline V gene. Germline trimming cut 4 bases from V and 8 bases from J; bases unmatched to any gene: 4. In DNA form, the CDR3 reads TGCGCCAGCAGCCTTTTCAGGGGGGAAAAACTGTTTTTT. Protein sequence: CASSLFRGEKLFF.

The sample holds one count of this clone. The chain employs TRBV6-1 and TRBJ2-1; TRBD1 matches 8 bases. This CDR3 spans 13 amino acids. V lost 4 bases, J lost 5 bases, and 1 base stayed unmatched. CDR1 and CDR2 (germline): MNHNS, SASEGT. CDR3 DNA sequence: TGTGCCAGCAGTGCGGGACAGGACAATGAGCAGTTCTTC. This sequence encodes CASSAGQDNEQFF.

The rearrangement joins TRBV10-1 to TRBJ2-7, with TRBD2 identical over 11 bases. V lost 8 bases and J lost 3; bases outside the gene matches: 9. The CDR3 has 15 amino acids. Germline V gene data show CDR1 as WNHNN and CDR2 as SYGVQD (reference sequence). This chain's CDR3 is CASSKGGTSGYEQYF. The CDR3 coding sequence is TGCGCCAGCTCCAAAGGGGGGACTAGCGGCTACGAGCAGTACTTC.

This chain uses TRBV19 with TRBJ2-1; 8 bases are shared with TRBD2. In germline, CDR1 is LNHDA, CDR2 SQIVND (reference sequence). This CDR3 spans 11 amino acids. This chain's CDR3 is CASGGYNEQFF. CDR3 nucleotides: TGTGCTTCGGGGGGGTACAATGAGCAGTTCTTC.

The gene calls are TRBV5-1 and TRBJ2-2; maybe TRBD2 (5 bases). The V gene's germline CDR1 is SGHRS and CDR2 YFSETQ. The CDR3 spans 13 residues. The V end was cut by 0 bases, the J end by 9 bases, with 9 bases between. CDR3 amino acids: CASSLGEGRELFF. CDR3 nucleotides: TGCGCCAGCAGCTTGGGCGAGGGTCGGGAGCTGTTTTTT. The full variable domain, completed using reference TRBV5-1 and TRBJ2-2, is KAGVTQTPRYLIKTRGQQVTLSCSPISGHRSVSWYQQTPGQGLQFLFEYFSETQRNKGNFPGRFSGRQFSNSRSEMNVSTLELGDSALYLCASSLGEGRELFFGEGSRLTVL.

This sequence joins TRBV4-1 and TRBJ2-7, with TRBD2 matching 11 bases. The CDR3 totals 15 residues. The trim removed 4 bases at V and 7 bases at J, leaving 9 bases unmatched. Looked up from germline, CDR1 is MGHRA and CDR2 is YSYEKL. The CDR3 here is CASSLTSGERGEQYF. CDR3 DNA sequence: TGCGCCAGCAGCCTGACTAGCGGGGAACGAGGGGAGCAGTACTTC.

This clone was detected once. The CDR3 DNA reads TGTGCCAGCAGTCGGACACCCTACGAGCAGTACTTC. Translated, it gives CASSRTPYEQYF. This chain uses TRBV6-6 with TRBJ2-7; TRBD1 might be the D (5 bases). CDR1 is MNHNY, CDR2 SVGAGI, per germline (reference sequence). The CDR3 covers 12 residues. V was trimmed by 5 bases and J by 2 bases, leaving 7 bases between them.